These T cell receptor beta chains were read from a single sample in a study of blood T cells in healthy people across ages. TCRdb ran MiXCR on the 5' RACE reads and lists one entry per CDR3 protein. The table lists 700,000 to 900,000 distinct CDR3 sequences, about 48% of them singletons. Source material: blood. These receptors were taken from an elderly man in good health. CDR3s include the opening cysteine and the closing phenylalanine or tryptophan. The D gene is left open where the match is weak. Expanded clones are given a class, and other clones once, few, many or no size at all.

d_call j_call clone_size v_call cdr3_aa cdr3_nt
TRBD1 TRBJ1-1 - TRBV20-1 CSVGSAQGPEAFF TGCAGTGTAGGTTCCGCACAGGGGCCTGAAGCTTTCTTT
TRBD1 TRBJ2-5 - TRBV29-1 CSVGTGTGLETQYF TGCAGCGTTGGCACTGGGACAGGGTTGGAGACCCAGTACTTC
TRBD1 TRBJ1-4 - TRBV20-1 CSVPTGGSEKLFF TGCAGTGTTCCGACAGGGGGCTCTGAAAAACTGTTTTTT
- TRBJ1-4 once TRBV15 CATSLSSGFGEKLFF TGTGCCACCAGCTTGTCTTCGGGGTTTGGTGAAAAACTGTTTTTT
- TRBJ2-7 - TRBV3-1 CASSPQPGSYDQYF TGTGCCAGCAGCCCCCAGCCCGGCTCCTACGACCAGTACTTC
- TRBJ2-4 - TRBV20-1 CSAYEGTASRQYF TGCAGTGCTTATGAAGGGACCGCTAGTCGGCAGTACTTC
- TRBJ2-7 - TRBV10-2 CASSEETSAYEQYF TGCGCCAGCAGTGAGGAGACTAGTGCCTACGAGCAGTACTTC
- TRBJ1-2 - TRBV5-1 CASSSTRDRGYTF TGCGCCAGCAGCTCTACAAGGGATCGTGGCTACACCTTC
TRBD2 TRBJ2-1 - TRBV7-2 CASSLAPGLAYYNEQFF TGTGCCAGCAGCTTAGCGCCGGGACTAGCTTACTACAATGAGCAGTTCTTC
- TRBJ2-5 - TRBV20-1 CSLTLGNEQYF TGCAGCTTGACCCTAGGGAATGAGCAGTACTTC